This record concerns one T cell receptor (beta chain) sequence. The CDR3 has 15 amino acids. V trimming: 6 bases; J trimming: 0 bases; junction bases outside the gene matches: 5. Germline V lookup: CDR1 SNHLY, CDR2 FYNNEI. iRepertoire HTBI primers and Arm-PCR of CDR3 regions built TCR beta libraries. One entry per CDR3 protein, called by TCRdb with MiXCR from the multiplex PCR reads. This table has 400,000 to 500,000 distinct CDR3 sequences, around 20% appearing once. These data belong to a study of regulatory T cells in long-lasting Graves disease. Stated time point: persistent/refractory GD, antithyroid drugs over 5 years with positive TRAb. Making the TCR library involved RNA that had been extracted from PBMCs.

Sequencing used peripheral blood mononuclear cells (PBMCs), obtained when the disease was refractory, from a patient treated with antithyroid drugs. The chain is built from TRBV2 and TRBJ2-3, with 8 nucleotides matching TRBD2. This receptor was taken from a female donor with Graves disease. The CDR3 loop is CASRLAATSTDTQYF. The CDR3 bases are TGTGCCAGCAGACTAGCGGCAACTAGCACAGATACGCAGTATTTT. Looking up the rest from reference TRBV2 and TRBJ2-3 gives the full variable domain: EPEVTQTPSHQVTQMGQEVILRCVPISNHLYFYWYRQILGQKVEFLVSFYNNEISEKSEIFDDQFSVERPDGSNFTLKIRSTKLEDSAMYFCASRLAATSTDTQYFGPGTRLTVL.